This T cell receptor (beta chain) was retrieved from a study of T cells and Merkel cell carcinoma outcomes (dated by TCRdb to 2019 to 2021). Context from the whole study: In patients with Merkel cell carcinoma, researchers looked at whether the T-cell repertoire of the tumor, along with T-cell density, could predict clinical outcome.

Receptor libraries were prepared by the immunoSEQ multiplex PCR assay. TCRdb limited this immuneACCESS table to in-frame rearrangements with V and J called. A share of clones is missing; checked studies link under half to unresolved V genes, and the rest is unexplained. The sample profile shows some 2,000 clones; more than 90% of them were found once. The leading ten clones occupy roughly 4% of the sample. The samples were obtained from people who had Merkel cell carcinoma. The CDR3 measures 15 amino acids from cysteine to phenylalanine. The read is trimmed to its CDR3 DNA, 45 bases read in frame from base 1. As encoded in the germline V gene, CDR1 is MNHEY while CDR2 is SVGAGI. The junction carries 15 bases between V and J, which are trimmed by 6 bases and 0 bases respectively. Of note for this clone: This clone's antigen is unknown. Nothing much larger sits one base from this clone, and base qualities are not available.

Results and caveats for the whole study, not just this receptor: Clinical outcomes in Merkel cell carcinoma patients were reported to be predicted by T-cell repertoire features combined with T-cell density.

The source material was tumor tissue from Merkel cell carcinoma. The TCR was taken from a human donor with Merkel cell carcinoma. The chain joins TRBV6-5 to TRBJ2-7, and the D gene may be TRBD1, 6 bases matching. The encoded CDR3 is CASSHRRDTSYEQYF. The base sequence is TGTGCCAGCAGCCACCGCCGGGACACCTCCTACGAGCAGTACTTC.